Each of the 31 T cell receptor beta chains below was sequenced from the same sample in a study of blood T cell repertoires in COVID-19. Sequencing was performed with immunoSEQ multiplex PCR; in TCRdb, only in-frame clones are kept and a portion is missing. The repertoire includes fewer than 200,000 clones, 88% of them detected once, and roughly 24% sits in the top ten. The sequencing sample was made of peripheral blood. The receptors were gathered from a man aged 60 to 75 with acute or convalescent COVID-19.

This clone came up once. The chain links TRBV27 to TRBJ1-6, with a possible D match to TRBD1 (5 bases). This CDR3 comprises 14 residues. V was shortened by 8 bases and J by 7 bases, with 15 bases between the two germline ends. The germline V gene encodes CDR1 MNHEY and CDR2 SMNVEV (reference sequence). The CDR3 is CASGWGGNNSPLHF. The CDR3 DNA reads TGTGCCAGCGGGTGGGGGGGAAACAATTCACCCCTCCACTTT.

CDR3 sequence reads: CASWASNQPQHF. The CDR3 bases are TGTGCCAGCTGGGCTAGCAATCAGCCCCAGCATTTT. The chain has TRBV11-2 and TRBJ1-5; D uncertain. V gave up 8 bases and J gave up 0 bases, with 5 bases separating them. CDR3 length: 12 amino acids. Per germline, CDR1 SGHAT and CDR2 FQNNGV.

This clone appeared once. The J gene is TRBJ2-7, the V gene TRBV5-6; D ambiguous. The germline CDR1 and CDR2 sequences are SGHDT and YYEEEE. CDR3 length: 12 amino acids. Trimming removed 1 base at V and 3 bases at J, with 5 bases between. CDR3 loop: CASSLRGYEQYF. CDR3 bases: TGTGCCAGCAGCTTGCGAGGCTACGAGCAGTACTTC.

This sequence joins TRBV2 and TRBJ2-5; 7 nucleotides align to TRBD1. Unmatched junction bases numbered 5, after V lost 8 bases and J lost 2 bases. This CDR3 contains 13 residues. Germline V gene sequence: CDR1 SNHLY, CDR2 FYNNEI. CDR3 amino acids: CASRRDSQETQYF. CDR3 bases: TGTGCCAGCCGTCGGGACAGTCAAGAGACCCAGTACTTC.

The CDR3 DNA reads TGTGCCAGCCGGGACAGGGTCACAGATACGCAGTATTTT. Translation gives CASRDRVTDTQYF. The gene calls are TRBV3-1 (or the pseudogene TRBV3-2) and TRBJ2-3; 9 bases map to TRBD1. The V and J ends lost 8 bases and 2 bases, in that order; junction bases with no gene match: 2. This CDR3 comprises 13 residues. Per germline, CDR1 LGHDT and CDR2 YNNKEL (reference sequence).

The chain's CDR3 is CASRVDRGDEKLFF. DNA for the CDR3: TGTGCCAGTAGGGTGGACAGAGGAGATGAAAAACTGTTTTTT. The chain links TRBV19 to TRBJ1-4; possible D gene TRBD1, 6 bases. Trimming took off 6 bases at V and 6 bases at J, with 14 bases between the two ends. Germline CDR1 and CDR2: LNHDA and SQIVND (reference sequence). CDR3 length equals 14 residues.

This chain joins TRBV7-8 and TRBJ2-3; no definite D call. The V gene's germline CDR1 is SGHVS and CDR2 FQNEAQ. The V and J ends lost 1 base and 11 bases respectively, with 22 bases between them. The CDR3 runs to 16 residues. The CDR3, as DNA: TGTGCCAGCAGCTTAGACAGACCTACTCTATCCCCGTGGCAGTATTTT. The encoded protein is CASSLDRPTLSPWQYF.

In DNA, the CDR3 is TGTGCCAGCAGCTTAGGTCCGGCGGGCGGGAACACCGGGGAGCTGTTTTTT. Translated, it gives CASSLGPAGGNTGELFF. This chain links TRBV7-8 with TRBJ2-2, with a possible D match to TRBD2 (5 bases). Germline CDR1 is SGHVS and CDR2 is FQNEAQ. Trimming took 1 base from V and 1 from J, leaving 13 bases between them. The CDR3 is 17 amino acids.

This clone was seen a single time. The rearrangement links TRBV5-1 to TRBJ2-2; D is perhaps TRBD1 (5 bases). V lost 4 bases, J lost 3 bases, and 13 bases lay in between. This CDR3 spans 15 amino acids. Germline V lookup: CDR1 SGHRS, CDR2 YFSETQ. CDR3 DNA sequence: TGCGCCAGCAGCATCAGGGTCGGGTACACCGGGGAGCTGTTTTTT. Translated, it gives CASSIRVGYTGELFF.

The gene calls are TRBV19 and TRBJ2-5; D is perhaps TRBD2 (6 bases). Between the trimmed V and J ends, which lost 5 bases and 0 bases, there was a span of 13 bases. This CDR3 is 15 amino acids long. Germline values: CDR1 LNHDA, CDR2 SQIVND (reference sequence). CDR3 sequence (DNA): TGTGCCAGTAGTGGGGGGTTCCTGTACCAAGAGACCCAGTACTTC. Translation gives CASSGGFLYQETQYF.

This rearrangement joins TRBV3-1 (or the pseudogene TRBV3-2) to TRBJ2-1; D might be TRBD2 (6 bases). This CDR3 is built from 16 residues. V shed 4 bases and J shed 7 bases, with 20 bases lying between them. Germline V gene lookup returns CDR1 LGHDT and CDR2 YNNKEL (reference sequence). The CDR3 coding sequence is TGTGCCAGCAGCCTCTCTGGCGCCGGGGGACGGAATGAGCAGTTCTTC. It encodes CASSLSGAGGRNEQFF.

V is TRBV11-3 and J is TRBJ1-5, with a possible D match to TRBD1 (5 bases). V lost 3 bases and J 5 bases, leaving 8 bases between the germline ends. CDR1 and CDR2 from the germline V gene are SGHNT and YENEEA. The CDR3 covers 13 residues. The CDR3 DNA follows: TGTGCCAGCAGCTTGGGAGGGGATCAGCCCCAGCATTTT. This translates into CASSLGGDQPQHF.

This clone was observed a single time. Other nucleotide sequences in the sample specify the same CDR3. This rearrangement joins TRBV30 to TRBJ1-6; D remains unclear. The CDR3 spans 14 residues. Trimming left V 3 bases short and J 4 bases short, with 10 bases between. CDR1 and CDR2 (germline): GTSNPN, SVGIG (reference sequence). The CDR3 spells CAWRLTEYNSPLHF. The DNA of the CDR3 is TGTGCCTGGAGATTAACAGAGTATAATTCACCCCTCCACTTT.

The gene calls are TRBV3-1 (or the pseudogene TRBV3-2) and TRBJ2-3; 9 bases agree with TRBD2. The CDR3 is made up of 18 amino acids. Germline-derived CDR1 and CDR2 are LGHDT and YNNKEL (reference sequence). V gave up 0 bases and J gave up 4 bases; unmatched junction bases: 11. The CDR3 loop is CASSQDLALAGRADTQYF. The CDR3 region has the DNA TGTGCCAGCAGCCAAGATTTAGCACTAGCGGGCCGGGCAGATACGCAGTATTTT.

The rearrangement links TRBV11-3 to TRBJ1-3, with 9 bases identical to TRBD1. Germline assignment: CDR1 SGHNT and CDR2 YENEEA. V lost 5 bases, J lost 4 bases, and 6 bases stayed unmatched. The CDR3 loop spans 15 amino acids. The chain's CDR3 is CASSGGTGPGNTIYF. CDR3 nucleotide sequence: TGTGCCAGCAGCGGAGGGACAGGGCCAGGAAACACCATATATTTT.

V and J are TRBV9 and TRBJ2-3; 7 bases align to TRBD2. V shed 3 bases and J 4 bases; nucleotides not matched to a gene: 14. Germline V gene data show CDR1 as SGDLS and CDR2 as YYNGEE. The CDR3 length is 17 residues. In DNA form, the CDR3 reads TGTGCCAGCAGCGGGGGCCCCAGGACTAGTTTCCCAGATACGCAGTATTTT. Translated: CASSGGPRTSFPDTQYF.

The V gene is TRBV10-3, the J gene TRBJ1-6; TRBD1 aligns across 10 bases. V lost 10 bases, J lost 7 bases, and 4 bases stayed unmatched. CDR3 length: 13 residues. Germline V gene data show CDR1 as ENHRY and CDR2 as SYGVKD. The CDR3 sequence: CATGQGDNSPLHF. CDR3 in DNA: TGTGCCACCGGACAGGGGGACAATTCACCCCTCCACTTT.

The rearrangement links TRBV5-1 to TRBJ1-2, with 11 bases lining up with TRBD1. Trimming took 7 bases from V and 8 from J; bases not matched to a gene: 10. The germline V gene encodes CDR1 SGHRS and CDR2 YFSETQ. The CDR3 covers 14 residues. The CDR3 sequence is CASGRDRGMEGYTF. The CDR3 DNA reads TGCGCCAGCGGGCGGGACAGGGGGATGGAAGGCTACACCTTC.

The V gene is TRBV10-3, the J gene TRBJ1-1; 7 nucleotides match TRBD1. Germline-derived CDR1 and CDR2 are ENHRY and SYGVKD. V shed 0 bases and J 0 bases; nucleotides not matched to a gene: 1. The CDR3 loop spans 15 amino acids. This chain's CDR3 is CAISESQGLNTEAFF. For the CDR3, the DNA is TGTGCCATCAGTGAGTCACAGGGGTTGAACACTGAAGCTTTCTTT.

The chain employs TRBV2 and TRBJ1-1; 8 bases fit TRBD1. The CDR3 is made up of 14 amino acids. Germline values: CDR1 SNHLY, CDR2 FYNNEI. V lost 8 bases to trimming and J lost 1 base; unmatched junction nucleotides: 6. CDR3 residues: CASPGQGRNTEAFF. CDR3 DNA sequence: TGTGCCAGCCCTGGACAGGGACGGAACACTGAAGCTTTCTTT.

V gene TRBV3-1 (or the pseudogene TRBV3-2) combines with J gene TRBJ1-4; D is undetermined. The CDR3 runs 15 residues. Trimming removed 3 bases at V and 3 bases at J, with 11 bases between. Germline lookup yields CDR1 LGHDT and CDR2 YNNKEL (reference sequence). Here the CDR3 reads CASSHRQVANEKLFF. The CDR3 DNA reads as TGTGCCAGCAGCCACCGACAAGTAGCTAATGAAAAACTGTTTTTT.

The chain has TRBV27 and TRBJ1-4; 9 bases match TRBD1. CDR1 MNHEY and CDR2 SMNVEV come from the germline V gene (reference sequence). With V trimmed by 2 bases and J by 8 bases, 6 bases remained unmatched. The CDR3 contains 15 residues. The CDR3 DNA is TGTGCCAGCAGTTTAGTTCGGACAGGGGAAGAAAAACTGTTTTTT. It specifies CASSLVRTGEEKLFF.

The genes are TRBV6-5 and TRBJ2-7; tentatively, D is TRBD2 (6 bases). V gave up 7 bases and J gave up 4 bases, with 17 bases separating them. Germline V gene lookup returns CDR1 MNHEY and CDR2 SVGAGI. The CDR3 runs 14 residues. The DNA for the CDR3 is TGTGCCAGCACATTTGGGCGGGAAGGGTACGAGCAGTACGTC. Translating gives CASTFGREGYEQYV.

The J gene is TRBJ1-5, the V gene TRBV27; D unresolved. V gave up 4 bases and J gave up 11 bases, with 18 bases separating them. Per the germline V gene, CDR1 is MNHEY and CDR2 is SMNVEV (reference sequence). The CDR3 extends over 14 amino acids. The CDR3 spells CASSSRVTAGAQHF. The DNA for the CDR3 is TGTGCCAGCAGTTCGCGGGTCACGGCGGGAGCCCAGCATTTT.

The V gene is TRBV9, the J gene TRBJ2-5; 10 positions match TRBD1. The CDR3 is 14 amino acids. The V gene's germline CDR1 is SGDLS and CDR2 YYNGEE. Trimming took 3 bases from V and 1 from J; bases not matched to a gene: 0. The CDR3 reads CASSGDRGQETQYF. The CDR3 nucleotides are TGTGCCAGCAGCGGGGACAGGGGCCAAGAGACCCAGTACTTC.

The chain carries TRBV27 and TRBJ2-1; no clear D. The germline V gene encodes CDR1 MNHEY and CDR2 SMNVEV (reference sequence). The ends were cut back, 4 bases at V and 4 bases at J, with 14 bases in the middle. This CDR3 is 15 amino acids long. This CDR3 is CASSSSATGYNEQFF. CDR3 bases: TGTGCCAGCAGTTCCAGCGCAACTGGGTACAATGAGCAGTTCTTC.

This clone was recorded a few times. This chain joins TRBV6-6 and TRBJ1-2, with D possibly TRBD1 on 5 matching bases. Germline CDR1 MNHNY, CDR2 SVGAGI (reference sequence). V lost 5 bases and J 8 bases, leaving 9 bases between the germline ends. The CDR3 loop spans 11 amino acids. For the CDR3, the DNA is TGTGCCAGCAGTACAGGTGGCGGCTACACCTTC. Translated, it gives CASSTGGGYTF.

This chain joins TRBV5-1 and TRBJ1-1; 7 positions agree with TRBD1. V shed 4 bases and J 1 base; nucleotides not matched to a gene: 7. This CDR3 spans 15 amino acids. The germline V gene encodes CDR1 SGHRS and CDR2 YFSETQ. The CDR3 spells CASSPQGGPNTEAFF. The CDR3 nucleotides read TGCGCCAGCAGCCCCCAGGGGGGACCGAACACTGAAGCTTTCTTT.

Regarding this clone: One end of the junction varies from germline; a read error may be responsible. The rearrangement links TRBV5-6 to TRBJ1-2; D is possibly TRBD1 (6 bases). The CDR3 contains 13 residues. From germline, CDR1 is SGHDT and CDR2 YYEEEE. The CDR3 protein is CASTLEGESGYTF. In DNA, the CDR3 is TGTGCCAGCACCTTGGAGGGGGAGAGTGGCTACACCTTC.

This rearrangement joins TRBV9 to TRBJ2-7; D perhaps matches TRBD1 (6 bases). CDR1 SGDLS and CDR2 YYNGEE come from the germline V gene. V shed 0 bases and J shed 2 bases, with 9 bases lying between them. This CDR3 comprises 14 residues. CDR3 coding DNA: TGTGCCAGCAGCGTAGAGGCAGGGGCCTACGAGCAGTACTTC. Protein product: CASSVEAGAYEQYF.

This clone was observed once. The V call is TRBV30, the J call TRBJ1-6, with a tentative D call TRBD1 (5 bases). V lost 3 bases, J lost 9 bases, and 12 bases lay in between. CDR3 length equals 13 residues. Germline CDR1 reads GTSNPN; CDR2 reads SVGIG (reference sequence). This CDR3 is CAWSATAGSPLHF. In DNA form, the CDR3 reads TGTGCCTGGAGCGCGACAGCGGGTTCACCCCTCCACTTT.